The 2 T cell receptor beta chains in this list originate from one sample, sequenced in a study of T cells in Graves' hyperthyroidism and ophthalmopathy. RNA transcripts provided the source from which TCR beta CDR3 regions were amplified. The TCR CDR3 first-round RT-PCR relied on the HTBI primer set. TCRdb ran MiXCR on the multiplex PCR reads and lists one entry per CDR3 protein. The profile covers about 350,000 distinct CDR3 sequences, with about a sixth appearing a single time and roughly 16% taken by the ten largest. Source material: blood. These TCRs come from a middle-aged woman with Graves' ophthalmopathy.

This clonotype occurred many times. J is TRBJ1-1 and V is TRBV30; D uncertain. CDR3 length: 12 amino acids. The germline CDR1 and CDR2 sequences are GTSNPN and SVGIG (reference sequence). V lost 0 bases and J lost 4, with 6 bases in between. CDR3 protein: CAWSVEFTEAFF. Here the CDR3 DNA reads TGTGCCTGGAGTGTGGAATTCACTGAAGCTTTCTTT.

This clonotype has at least ten counts. Germline and junction disagree at one end, which may indicate a read error. The V and J genes are TRBV12-5 and TRBJ1-1, with 9 bases that match TRBD1. CDR1 and CDR2 from the germline V gene are LGHNT and FRNRAP. This CDR3 contains 15 residues. The CDR3 loop is CVSGLGQGLQTEAFF. Here the CDR3 DNA reads TGTGTTAGTGGTTTGGGACAGGGTCTGCAAACTGAAGCTTTCTTT.